This entry lists 16 T cell receptor beta chains sequenced from one sample in a study of cytomegalovirus exposure and HLA in healthy donors. Using immunoSEQ multiplex PCR, the repertoire was profiled, and TCRdb retains in-frame clones only, with some absent. The sample holds about 200,000 clones, 80% to 90% seen once. The sample comprised PBMCs. These receptors were obtained from a woman in her twenties or thirties in good health and CMV-seropositive.

V gene TRBV27 combines with J gene TRBJ2-7; 9 positions match TRBD2. The V gene's germline CDR1 is MNHEY and CDR2 SMNVEV (reference sequence). V trimming: 6 bases; J trimming: 0 bases; junction bases outside the gene matches: 9. The CDR3 is 16 residues long. CDR3 protein: CASRVSGSYRSYEQYF. The CDR3 DNA sequence: TGTGCCAGCAGGGTTAGCGGGAGCTATCGCTCCTACGAGCAGTACTTC.

This clone was picked up a small number of times. This chain joins TRBV5-1 and TRBJ1-5, with 10 nucleotides matching TRBD1. The CDR3 contains 15 residues. Germline V gene data show CDR1 as SGHRS and CDR2 as YFSETQ. Unmatched junction bases numbered 4, after V lost 2 bases and J lost 5 bases. CDR3: CASSLYGTGDQPQHF. CDR3 nucleotides: TGCGCCAGCAGCTTATACGGGACAGGGGATCAGCCCCAGCATTTT.

The V gene is TRBV13, the J gene TRBJ1-1; no firm D call. Per the germline V gene, CDR1 is PRHDT and CDR2 is FYEKMQ (reference sequence). V lost 3 bases to trimming and J lost 0 bases, with 8 bases between them. The CDR3 length is 14 residues. The CDR3 nucleotides read TGTGCCAGCAGCTTGTATGGAGTGAACACTGAAGCTTTCTTT. Amino acid sequence: CASSLYGVNTEAFF.

The chain joins TRBV6-5 to TRBJ1-1; 7 positions match TRBD1. V lost 7 bases to trimming and J lost 11 bases; unmatched junction nucleotides: 7. The CDR3 runs to 11 residues. Germline loops: CDR1 MNHEY, CDR2 SVGAGI. This CDR3 reads CASTNGQEAFF. In DNA, the CDR3 is TGTGCCAGCACCAACGGACAGGAGGCTTTCTTT.

This clone is a singleton in its sample. V gene TRBV27 combines with J gene TRBJ2-2; TRBD1 matches 9 bases. Unmatched junction bases numbered 10, after V lost 4 bases and J lost 7 bases. The CDR3 covers 16 residues. Germline V gives CDR1 MNHEY, CDR2 SMNVEV (reference sequence). In nucleotides, the CDR3 is TGTGCCAGCAGTTCAGGGACAGGGAAAGTATTCGGGGAGCTGTTTTTT. Protein product: CASSSGTGKVFGELFF.

The chain employs TRBV6-1 and TRBJ1-5, with TRBD1 identical over 7 bases. Germline trimming cut 4 bases from V and 5 bases from J; bases unmatched to any gene: 5. The CDR3 consists of 14 residues. Germline V gene data show CDR1 as MNHNS and CDR2 as SASEGT. CDR3 nucleotides: TGTGCCAGCAGTGTCGTTGACAGGGATCAGCCCCAGCATTTT. This gives the protein CASSVVDRDQPQHF.

The V gene is TRBV18, the J gene TRBJ2-1; TRBD2 agrees at 7 bases. This CDR3 spans 14 amino acids. Germline CDR1 is KGHSH and CDR2 is LQKENI. The junction had 5 bases not matched to a gene; V was cut back by 4 bases and J by 5 bases. The DNA for the CDR3 is TGTGCCAGCTCACTCCGGGGGGTCAACAATGAGCAGTTCTTC. Translated: CASSLRGVNNEQFF.

J is TRBJ1-1 and V is TRBV28, with D perhaps matching TRBD1 (5 bases). CDR1 is MDHEN, CDR2 SYDVKM, per germline. Trimming took 3 bases from V and 0 from J, leaving 11 bases between them. This CDR3 is 15 amino acids long. The CDR3 DNA is TGTGCCAGCAGTTTCAAGACAGACATGAACACTGAAGCTTTCTTT. Translation: CASSFKTDMNTEAFF.

The chain joins TRBV29-1 to TRBJ2-1; the match to TRBD2 covers 9 bases. In germline, CDR1 is SQVTM, CDR2 ANQGSEA. There are 14 residues in the CDR3. V was clipped by 4 bases and J by 9 bases; unmatched bases: 10. Written as DNA, the CDR3 is TGCAGCGTTGCCGGTGGCGGGAGGGCAGGTGAGCAGTTCTTC. This codes for CSVAGGGRAGEQFF.

The chain employs TRBV5-1 and TRBJ2-1; D might be TRBD2 (5 bases). The CDR3 contains 15 residues. CDR1 is SGHRS, CDR2 YFSETQ, per germline. V dropped 6 bases and J dropped 4 bases, with 17 bases sitting between them. Here the CDR3 DNA reads TGCGCCAGCAAGGAAGGGAGCCCGGTTTACAATGAGCAGTTCTTC. Translating gives CASKEGSPVYNEQFF.

This sequence joins TRBV6-1 and TRBJ1-1; D may be TRBD1 (6 bases). V dropped 6 bases and J dropped 0 bases, with 8 bases sitting between them. Germline V lookup: CDR1 MNHNS, CDR2 SASEGT. The CDR3 is 13 residues long. The CDR3 sequence is CASRQGLNTEAFF. As DNA, the CDR3 is TGTGCCAGCAGACAGGGCTTGAACACTGAAGCTTTCTTT.

The chain joins TRBV20-1 to TRBJ1-2; D possibly corresponds to TRBD1 (6 bases). CDR3 length: 11 residues. V lost 8 bases and J lost 6, with 13 bases in between. Germline values: CDR1 DFQATT, CDR2 SNEGSKA (reference sequence). In DNA, the CDR3 is TGCAGTTCTTGGACAGCAAATGGCTACACCTTC. As protein: CSSWTANGYTF.

Of note for this clone: Other nucleotide sequences from this sample produce the same CDR3. This chain links TRBV7-9 with TRBJ2-7, with a weak D call TRBD1 (6 bases). V shed 6 bases and J shed 3 bases, with 12 bases lying between them. Germline CDR1 SEHNR, CDR2 FQNEAQ (reference sequence). This CDR3 comprises 13 residues. The CDR3 coding sequence is TGTGCCAGCAGTCCCAGGGGAAACTACGAGCAGTACTTC. This gives the protein CASSPRGNYEQYF.

The chain combines TRBV5-1 with TRBJ2-7, with a weak D call TRBD1 (5 bases). Trimming stripped 2 bases from V and 3 bases from J, with 12 bases between. This CDR3 region has 14 residues. CDR1 is SGHRS and CDR2 is YFSETQ in the germline V gene. The CDR3 bases are TGCGCCAGCAGCTTCAGGGCGGCGAGCTACGAGCAGTACTTC. The encoded protein is CASSFRAASYEQYF.

The V gene is TRBV9, the J gene TRBJ2-1; TRBD2 aligns across 7 bases. The CDR3 runs to 15 residues. Germline V lookup: CDR1 SGDLS, CDR2 YYNGEE. Germline trimming cut 4 bases from V and 7 bases from J; bases unmatched to any gene: 11. CDR3 bases: TGTGCCAGCAGCCCGCTCGCGGGAGTGATTAATGAGCAGTTCTTC. Protein: CASSPLAGVINEQFF. Looking up the rest from reference TRBV9 and TRBJ2-1 gives the full variable domain: DSGVTQTPKHLITATGQRVTLRCSPRSGDLSVYWYQQSLDQGLQFLIQYYNGEERAKGNILERFSAQQFPDLHSELNLSSLELGDSALYFCASSPLAGVINEQFFGPGTRLTVL.

V is TRBV6-5 and J is TRBJ2-3; TRBD2 matches at 10 bases. The CDR3 loop spans 14 amino acids. V trimming: 8 bases; J trimming: 1 base; junction bases outside the gene matches: 3. Per germline, CDR1 MNHEY and CDR2 SVGAGI. CDR3 region: CASGGTSGTDTQYF. The CDR3 DNA is TGTGCCAGCGGAGGGACTAGCGGCACAGATACGCAGTATTTT.